These 24 T cell receptor beta chains originate from one sample sequenced in a study of cytomegalovirus exposure and HLA in healthy donors. Profiled with immunoSEQ multiplex PCR; TCRdb holds only in-frame clones, not every one. This sample yields 150,000 to 200,000 clones, of which 86% are seen a single time; roughly 7% belongs to the top ten. Specimen: PBMCs. The receptor set was obtained from a man in his thirties or forties in good health and CMV-seropositive.

This sequence joins TRBV25-1 and TRBJ1-5, with 9 bases matching TRBD1. CDR3 length: 18 residues. CDR1 and CDR2 from the germline V gene are MGHDK and SYGVNS. Trimming at V came to 2 bases and at J to 1 base, leaving 9 bases not matched to a gene. The CDR3, as DNA: TGTGCCAGCAGTGAACGAAACAGGGGGCGCGGAAGCAATCAGCCCCAGCATTTT. Its protein product is CASSERNRGRGSNQPQHF.

The chain recombines TRBV7-2 with TRBJ2-7; D is undetermined. CDR1 is SGHTA, CDR2 FQGNSA, per germline. This CDR3 has 13 amino acids. V was pared by 1 base and J by 6 bases, with 10 bases between. CDR3 sequence reads: CASSLDSLSEQYF. The CDR3, as DNA: TGTGCCAGCAGCTTAGACTCCCTCAGCGAGCAGTACTTC.

This sequence joins TRBV30 and TRBJ2-7; possibly TRBD1 for D (6 bases). The CDR3 runs 14 residues. Germline V gives CDR1 GTSNPN, CDR2 SVGIG (reference sequence). Trimming shortened V by 2 bases and J by 6 bases, and 17 bases separated the two germline ends. The DNA for the CDR3 is TGTGCCTGGAGTAGCGGACAGCAAAATACCGAGCAGTACTTC. Its protein is CAWSSGQQNTEQYF.

This chain joins TRBV7-2 and TRBJ2-1; 12 bases are a match to TRBD2. This CDR3 is 16 amino acids long. The germline CDR1 and CDR2 sequences are SGHTA and FQGNSA. The junction had 11 bases not matched to a gene; V was cut back by 7 bases and J by 7 bases. Here the CDR3 DNA reads TGTGCCAGCACCTCGAATCTAGCGGGAGGGCGTAATGAGCAGTTCTTC. Its protein product is CASTSNLAGGRNEQFF.

The chain couples TRBV4-3 to TRBJ1-5; possible D gene TRBD1, 5 bases. The V gene's germline CDR1 is LGHNA and CDR2 YSLEER. This CDR3 has 17 residues. V lost 4 bases and J 4 bases, leaving 20 bases between the germline ends. As DNA, the CDR3 is TGCGCCAGCAGCCTGACTACCACAGGAGCTTCTAATCAGCCCCAGCATTTT. Its protein is CASSLTTTGASNQPQHF.

V is TRBV28 and J is TRBJ1-1; tentatively, D is TRBD1 (5 bases). CDR3 length: 16 residues. V shed 1 base and J shed 5 bases, with 17 bases lying between them. From germline, CDR1 is MDHEN and CDR2 SYDVKM. Written as DNA, the CDR3 is TGTGCCAGCAGTTTATCCCAGGGCCCCTGGGGGACTGAAGCTTTCTTT. This codes for CASSLSQGPWGTEAFF.

The chain links TRBV6-6 to TRBJ1-1; D may be TRBD1 (5 bases). Germline-derived CDR1 and CDR2 are MNHNY and SVGAGI (reference sequence). This CDR3 spans 14 amino acids. V gave up 4 bases and J gave up 5 bases, with 14 bases separating them. The CDR3: CASSSHDRGTEAFF. The CDR3 coding sequence is TGTGCCAGCAGTTCCCATGACAGAGGAACTGAAGCTTTCTTT.

The V and J genes are TRBV6-4 and TRBJ2-3; D not resolved. CDR1 MRHNA and CDR2 SNTAGT come from the germline V gene. The CDR3 loop spans 14 amino acids. V was shortened by 2 bases and J by 2 bases, with 8 bases between the two germline ends. The CDR3 here is CASSDGRPTDTQYF. CDR3 coding DNA: TGTGCCAGCAGTGACGGCAGGCCCACAGATACGCAGTATTTT.

The genes are TRBV28 and TRBJ1-2; the match to TRBD1 covers 7 bases. The length of the CDR3 is 14 residues. Germline V gives CDR1 MDHEN, CDR2 SYDVKM. Trimming removed 4 bases from V and 4 bases from J; junction bases left unmatched: 6. The CDR3 nucleotides read TGTGCCAGCAGTTCACCGACAGGGTTCTATGGCTACACCTTC. This translates into CASSSPTGFYGYTF.

J is TRBJ2-7 and V is TRBV6-5; weak D call: TRBD2 (5 bases). CDR1 and CDR2 from the germline V gene are MNHEY and SVGAGI. This CDR3 is built from 14 residues. Between the trimmed V and J ends, which lost 5 bases and 7 bases, there was a span of 18 bases. CDR3 region: CASSLRGNLEEQYF. Written as DNA, the CDR3 is TGTGCCAGCAGTCTCCGGGGTAACCTAGAGGAGCAGTACTTC.

The chain links TRBV7-9 to TRBJ2-1, with no clear D. The germline V gene encodes CDR1 SEHNR and CDR2 FQNEAQ (reference sequence). Trimming cost V 1 base and J 0 bases, with 10 bases left between them. CDR3 length equals 16 residues. CDR3 region: CASSLGLLSSYNEQFF. The DNA for the CDR3 is TGTGCCAGCAGCTTAGGACTGCTGAGCTCCTACAATGAGCAGTTCTTC.

The V and J genes are TRBV5-1 and TRBJ1-3; 9 bases are shared with TRBD1. The CDR3 has 14 residues. V lost 4 bases, J lost 7 bases, and 6 bases stayed unmatched. Germline CDR1 SGHRS, CDR2 YFSETQ. The CDR3 region is CASSPGTGFNTIYF. The CDR3 region has the DNA TGCGCCAGCAGCCCTGGGACAGGGTTCAACACCATATATTTT.

The chain recombines TRBV9 with TRBJ2-2; 9 bases agree with TRBD2. Germline V lookup: CDR1 SGDLS, CDR2 YYNGEE. Unmatched junction bases numbered 3, after V lost 0 bases and J lost 3 bases. The CDR3 contains 16 residues. In nucleotides, the CDR3 is TGTGCCAGCAGCGTAGTGCGCGGGGGGGACACCGGGGAGCTGTTTTTT. This gives the protein CASSVVRGGDTGELFF.

The chain links TRBV5-4 to TRBJ2-6; D uncertain. This CDR3 spans 14 amino acids. Germline V gene lookup returns CDR1 SGHNT and CDR2 YYREEE (reference sequence). Trimming cost V 2 bases and J 4 bases, with 7 bases left between them. The CDR3 spells CASSFGRGANVLTF. The CDR3 DNA reads as TGTGCCAGCAGCTTTGGCCGGGGGGCCAACGTCCTGACTTTC.

This clone was seen a handful of times. The chain has TRBV9 and TRBJ1-2; no reliable D call. The CDR3 is 15 amino acids. V lost 3 bases and J lost 7, with 19 bases in between. CDR1 SGDLS and CDR2 YYNGEE come from the germline V gene. The CDR3 coding sequence is TGTGCCAGCAGCGCCACCCTTGACATCCTTGGTGGCTACACCTTC. It specifies CASSATLDILGGYTF.

This chain links TRBV2 with TRBJ2-1; possibly TRBD2 for D (5 bases). V was clipped by 8 bases and J by 0 bases, with 14 bases between them. Germline V gives CDR1 SNHLY, CDR2 FYNNEI. This CDR3 has 15 amino acids. In nucleotides, the CDR3 is TGTGCCAGCTCGGTGAGGACTTACTCCTACAATGAGCAGTTCTTC. This translates into CASSVRTYSYNEQFF.

The V and J genes are TRBV27 and TRBJ2-2; a weak D match, TRBD2 (7 bases). The V end lost 0 bases, the J end lost 6 bases, and 11 bases lay between the germline ends. The CDR3 runs 15 residues. Looked up from germline, CDR1 is MNHEY and CDR2 is SMNVEV (reference sequence). This CDR3 reads CASSLSGAGAGELFF. Here the CDR3 DNA reads TGTGCCAGCAGTTTATCGGGGGCGGGAGCCGGGGAGCTGTTTTTT.

J is TRBJ2-5 and V is TRBV6-1, with D possibly matching TRBD1 (5 bases). Germline values: CDR1 MNHNS, CDR2 SASEGT. Trimming removed 11 bases from V and 1 base from J, with 8 bases in between. This CDR3 contains 11 residues. CDR3 residues: CAATGQETQYF. The CDR3 DNA reads TGTGCCGCAACAGGCCAAGAGACCCAGTACTTC.

This chain uses TRBV2 with TRBJ2-2; 9 bases map to TRBD1. The CDR3 covers 15 residues. Trimming cost V 2 bases and J 7 bases; bases outside gene matches: 5. Germline CDR1 reads SNHLY; CDR2 reads FYNNEI. The CDR3: CASSEMTGGNGELFF. In nucleotides, the CDR3 is TGTGCCAGCAGTGAAATGACAGGGGGGAACGGGGAGCTGTTTTTT.

The rearrangement joins TRBV11-1 to TRBJ1-2; TRBD1 might be the D (5 bases). V was cut by 5 bases and J by 6 bases, with 10 bases left in between. Germline values: CDR1 SGHAT, CDR2 FQDESV (reference sequence). The CDR3 is 12 amino acids. CDR3 bases: TGTGCCAGCAGCCTCTGGGGGGATGGCTACACCTTC. Residues: CASSLWGDGYTF.

This clone was detected once. The chain is built from TRBV6-5 and TRBJ2-7; D may be TRBD1 (6 bases). The germline CDR1 and CDR2 sequences are MNHEY and SVGAGI. The V end was cut by 0 bases, the J end by 3 bases, with 12 bases between. The CDR3 runs to 15 residues. CDR3 region: CASSYSRQDSYEQYF. In nucleotides, the CDR3 is TGTGCCAGCAGTTACTCGAGACAGGACAGCTACGAGCAGTACTTC.

This clone was observed a single time. J is TRBJ2-1 and V is TRBV5-1, with D perhaps matching TRBD2 (5 bases). CDR3 size: 15 residues. The V gene's germline CDR1 is SGHRS and CDR2 YFSETQ. Trimming shortened V by 1 base and J by 6 bases, and 14 bases separated the two germline ends. The CDR3 region is CASSLRSASGNEQFF. The DNA of the CDR3 is TGCGCCAGCAGCTTGCGGTCCGCCAGCGGCAATGAGCAGTTCTTC.

This clone was counted only a few times. The V and J genes are TRBV13 and TRBJ2-7, with 10 bases matching TRBD1. V was clipped by 3 bases and J by 2 bases; unmatched bases: 1. The CDR3 contains 14 residues. CDR1 and CDR2 (germline): PRHDT, FYEKMQ (reference sequence). This CDR3 is CASSLGTGAYEQYF. Here the CDR3 DNA reads TGTGCCAGCAGCTTGGGGACAGGGGCCTACGAGCAGTACTTC.

This sequence joins TRBV19 and TRBJ2-5; D not certain. Between the trimmed V and J ends, which lost 4 bases and 3 bases, there was a span of 12 bases. The CDR3 extends over 14 amino acids. Germline values: CDR1 LNHDA, CDR2 SQIVND (reference sequence). The CDR3 region is CASSRGVEEETQYF. The DNA for the CDR3 is TGTGCCAGTAGTAGGGGTGTTGAGGAAGAGACCCAGTACTTC. Full variable domain (rest looked up from reference TRBV19 and TRBJ2-5): DGGITQSPKYLFRKEGQNVTLSCEQNLNHDAMYWYRQDPGQGLRLIYYSQIVNDFQKGDIAEGYSVSREKKESFPLTVTSAQKNPTAFYLCASSRGVEEETQYFGPGTRLLVL.